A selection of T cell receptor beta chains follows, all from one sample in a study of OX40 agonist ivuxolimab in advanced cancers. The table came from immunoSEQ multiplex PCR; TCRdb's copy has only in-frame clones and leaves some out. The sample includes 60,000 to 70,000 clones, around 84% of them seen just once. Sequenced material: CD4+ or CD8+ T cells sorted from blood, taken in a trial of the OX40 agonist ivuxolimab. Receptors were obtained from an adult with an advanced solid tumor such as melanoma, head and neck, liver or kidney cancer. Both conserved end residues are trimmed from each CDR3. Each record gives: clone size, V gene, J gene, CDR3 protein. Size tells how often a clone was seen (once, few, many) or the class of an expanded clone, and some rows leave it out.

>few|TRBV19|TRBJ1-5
ASTPPGDFFNQPQH
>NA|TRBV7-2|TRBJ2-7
ASSSGGGPYEQY
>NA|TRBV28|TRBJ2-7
ASRLPGTSIVDEQY
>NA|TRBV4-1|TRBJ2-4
ASSVPGTSGEGRNIQY
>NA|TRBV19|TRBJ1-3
ASTPGSAGNTIY
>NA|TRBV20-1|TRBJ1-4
SASTEKLF
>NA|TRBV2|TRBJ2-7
ASGKGYEQY
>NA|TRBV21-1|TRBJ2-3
ASSKGSSGTTDTQY
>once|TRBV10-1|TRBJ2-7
ASSSTGSPYEQY
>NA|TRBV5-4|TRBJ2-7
ASSLGLADEQY
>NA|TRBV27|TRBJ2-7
ASSLSSQGRGEQY
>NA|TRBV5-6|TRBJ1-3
ASSPIAGRTGNTIY
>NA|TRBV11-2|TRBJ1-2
ASSLDSTDLSYGYT
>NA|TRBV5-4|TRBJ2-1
ASSLARAEWDEQF
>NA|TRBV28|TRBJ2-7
ASRGGSYEQY
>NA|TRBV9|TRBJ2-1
ASSQTSGSWNEQF
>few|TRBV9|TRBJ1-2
ASSVGGSANYGYT
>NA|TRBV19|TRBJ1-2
ASSQPRVLYGYT
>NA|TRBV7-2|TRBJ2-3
ASSSPYTQY
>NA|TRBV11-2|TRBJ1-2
ASSVQENYGYT
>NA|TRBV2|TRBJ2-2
ASSPASAYTGELF
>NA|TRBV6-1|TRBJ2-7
ASKGGETYEQY
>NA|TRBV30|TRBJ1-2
AWSVGGGYT
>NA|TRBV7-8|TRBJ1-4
ASSFSLGRNNEKLF
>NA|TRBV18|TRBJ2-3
ASSPRRAGLTDTQY
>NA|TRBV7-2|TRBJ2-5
ASSLGGGMQETQY
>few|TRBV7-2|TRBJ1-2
ASSLRHSYAGYT
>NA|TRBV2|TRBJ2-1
ASSERTKVDNEQF
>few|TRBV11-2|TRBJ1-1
ASSPRTGGMGTEAF
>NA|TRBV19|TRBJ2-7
ASSIGETSGNEQY
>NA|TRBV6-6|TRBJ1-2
ASSPPDRGGYGYT
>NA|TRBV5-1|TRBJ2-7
ASSLGLAGGPSNEQY
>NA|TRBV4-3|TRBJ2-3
ASSQDRTGDSDTQY
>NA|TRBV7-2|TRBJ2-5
ASSRYEETQY
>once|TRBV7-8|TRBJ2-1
ASSLVGGGDYNEQF
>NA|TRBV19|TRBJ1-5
ASSTEGQQPQH
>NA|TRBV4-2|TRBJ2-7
ASSQERGTSGGYEQY
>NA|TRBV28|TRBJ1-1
ASSLQQVTEAF
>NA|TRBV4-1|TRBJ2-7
ASSRRTGGDEQY
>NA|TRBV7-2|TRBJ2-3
ASSLYPSGSTDTQY
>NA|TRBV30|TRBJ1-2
ARQGNLANYGYT
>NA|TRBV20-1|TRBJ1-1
SAFLHTEAF
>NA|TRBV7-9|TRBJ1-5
ASSQGESNQPQH
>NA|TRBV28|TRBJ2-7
ASSLNYEQY